The clone carrying this T cell receptor beta chain was picked up one time. The data originate from a study of blood T cell repertoires in COVID-19. The wider study: There were acute and convalescent COVID-19 samples, and they came from the United States, Italy and Spain. From T cells, B-cell-depleted T cells, or PBMCs came the material, which was cDNA or gDNA.

The authors' processing: Estimation of nucleated cell counts relied on the amplification of reference gene primers. The method was immunoSEQ multiplex PCR; TCRdb's version includes in-frame clones alone and lacks a portion of them. The DNA gave D and trimming, while V, J and clone size come from that table. This table has roughly 32,000 clones, 80% to 90% appearing once. The CDR3 spans 14 residues. The trim removed 1 base at V and 7 bases at J, leaving 4 bases unmatched. CDR1 is SEHNR and CDR2 is FQNEAQ in the germline V gene (reference sequence). Sequenced sample: peripheral blood. The TCR sequence derives from a woman older than 75 with active or convalescent COVID-19. The rearrangement links TRBV7-9 to TRBJ1-3; 7 nucleotides agree with TRBD1. This CDR3 reads CASSLGTGLNTIYF. CDR3 nucleotide sequence: TGTGCCAGCAGCTTAGGGACAGGTTTGAACACCATATATTTT. Filled out from reference TRBV7-9 and TRBJ1-3, the complete variable domain reads DTGVSQNPRHKITKRGQNVTFRCDPISEHNRLYWYRQTLGQGPEFLTYFQNEAQLEKSRLLSDRFSAERPKGSFSTLEIQRTEQGDSAMYLCASSLGTGLNTIYFGEGSWLTVV.